This T cell receptor (beta chain) was sequenced in a study of T cells in Graves' hyperthyroidism and ophthalmopathy. Stable hyperthyroidism: no ophthalmopathy progression over 18 months of follow-up. This CDR3 is built from 14 residues. Germline CDR1 and CDR2: GTSNPN and SVGIG (reference sequence). V shed 0 bases and J shed 4 bases, with 12 bases lying between them. This clonotype was seen a few times. Its antigen is unidentified. TCR beta CDR3 sequences were amplified from RNA transcripts. In the first-round RT-PCR of the TCR CDR3, the HTBI primer set was used. TCRdb passed the multiplex PCR reads through MiXCR, listing each CDR3 protein once. Seen here are around 400,000 distinct CDR3 sequences, under 15% observed once, and the top ten hold roughly 8.3%. Study results and limitations: By a 13 V-J model, ophthalmopathy was set apart from stable hyperthyroidism. Most clonotypes expanded in the thyroid (above 0.001) were also present in blood.

This chain joins TRBV30 and TRBJ2-5; tentatively, D is TRBD1 or TRBD2 (6 bases each). The clonotype comes from a woman younger than 30 with Graves' hyperthyroidism. The sample consisted of blood. CDR3 in DNA: TGTGCCTGGAGTGTACAGGGAGGAGGAGAGACCCAGTACTTC. Translating gives CAWSVQGGGETQYF. Together with reference TRBV30 and TRBJ2-5, the CDR3 gives the full variable domain: SQTIHQWPATLVQPVGSPLSLECTVEGTSNPNLYWYRQAAGRGLQLLFYSVGIGQISSEVPQNLSASRPQDRQFILSSKKLLLSDSGFYLCAWSVQGGGETQYFGPGTRLLVL.